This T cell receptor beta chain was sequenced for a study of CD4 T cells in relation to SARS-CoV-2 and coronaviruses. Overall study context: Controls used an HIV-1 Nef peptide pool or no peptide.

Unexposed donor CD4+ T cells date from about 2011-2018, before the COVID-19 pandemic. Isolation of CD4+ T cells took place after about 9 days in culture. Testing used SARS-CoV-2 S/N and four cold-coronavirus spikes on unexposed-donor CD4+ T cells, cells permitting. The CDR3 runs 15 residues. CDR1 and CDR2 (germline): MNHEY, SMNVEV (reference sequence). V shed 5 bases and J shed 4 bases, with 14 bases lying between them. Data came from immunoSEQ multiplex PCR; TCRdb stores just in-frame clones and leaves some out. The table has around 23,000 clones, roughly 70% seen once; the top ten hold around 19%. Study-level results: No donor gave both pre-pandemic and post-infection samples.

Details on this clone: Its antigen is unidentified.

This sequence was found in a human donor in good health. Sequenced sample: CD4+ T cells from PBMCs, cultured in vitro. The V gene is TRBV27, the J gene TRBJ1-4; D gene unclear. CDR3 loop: CASSPMSGYNEKLFF. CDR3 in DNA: TGTGCCAGCAGTCCGATGTCCGGTTATAATGAAAAACTGTTTTTT.